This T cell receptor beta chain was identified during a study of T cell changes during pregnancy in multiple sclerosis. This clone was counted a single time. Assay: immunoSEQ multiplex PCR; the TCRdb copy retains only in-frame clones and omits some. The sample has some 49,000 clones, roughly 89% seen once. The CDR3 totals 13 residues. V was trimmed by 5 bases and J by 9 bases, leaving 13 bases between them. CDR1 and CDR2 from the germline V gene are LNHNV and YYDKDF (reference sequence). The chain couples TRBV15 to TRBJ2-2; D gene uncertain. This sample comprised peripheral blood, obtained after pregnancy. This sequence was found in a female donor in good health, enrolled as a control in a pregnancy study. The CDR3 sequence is CATSRMETRELFF. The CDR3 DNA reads TGTGCCACCAGCCGCATGGAGACCAGGGAGCTGTTTTTT.